The clone carrying this T cell receptor (beta chain) has a count of ten or more. Its antigen is not known. These data belong to a study of esophageal squamous cell carcinoma under preoperative chemotherapy. Overall study results and limits: Tumor-infiltrating lymphocytes showed no significant post-chemotherapy TCR diversity increase, unlike peripheral T cells. Peripheral T cells migrating into the tumor appeared to partly supply post-treatment tumor-infiltrating lymphocytes.

From germline, CDR1 is MNHNS and CDR2 SASEGT. CDR3 length equals 14 residues. The V and J ends lost 8 bases and 0 bases, in that order; junction bases with no gene match: 1. TCRdb passed the PCR reads through MiXCR, listing each CDR3 protein once. The sample lists about 7,000 distinct CDR3 sequences, roughly 32% occurring once. The time point here: before preoperative PTX-NDP chemotherapy. Paclitaxel-nedaplatin chemotherapy was given to patients ahead of their surgery. This TCR was recovered from a human donor with esophageal squamous cell carcinoma. The donor label of this sample is uncertain. The gene calls are TRBV6-1 and TRBJ2-7; TRBD2 matches at 13 bases. This specimen was collected from a patient given preoperative chemotherapy. CDR3 bases: TGTGCCAGCGGGACTAGCGGGAACTCCTACGAGCAGTACTTC. Amino acid sequence: CASGTSGNSYEQYF.